This T cell receptor (beta chain) is drawn from a study of cytomegalovirus exposure and HLA in healthy donors. Primers for the PCR totalled 60 Vbeta and 13 Jbeta. The repertoire was sequenced with immunoSEQ multiplex PCR; TCRdb's copy has only in-frame clones and lacks some. This table has about 170,000 clones, less than 90% appearing once. The CDR3 extends over 19 amino acids. The V gene's germline CDR1 is LGHNA and CDR2 YNFKEQ. The trim removed 0 bases at V and 0 bases at J, leaving 10 bases unmatched. The chain has TRBV4-2 and TRBJ2-1, with 8 positions matching TRBD2. The source of this sequence is a woman between 50 and 59 years old in good health and CMV-seropositive. The sample comprised PBMCs. The CDR3 here is CASSQEGSAGGPSYNEQFF. The DNA of the CDR3 is TGTGCCAGCAGCCAAGAGGGGTCGGCGGGAGGCCCCTCCTACAATGAGCAGTTCTTC.